This entry lists 14 T cell receptor beta chains sequenced from one sample in a study of cytomegalovirus exposure and HLA in healthy donors. The PCR made use of 60 Vbeta and 13 Jbeta primers. Repertoires were generated with immunoSEQ multiplex PCR, while TCRdb's copy carries only in-frame clones and drops some. The sample contains 150,000 to 200,000 clones, around 87% of which appear only once. The sample consisted of PBMCs. The receptors originated from a woman aged 18-35 years in good health and CMV-seronegative.

This clone was recorded only once. The chain recombines TRBV19 with TRBJ1-2; 8 bases agree with TRBD1. V gave up 5 bases and J gave up 6 bases; unmatched junction bases: 8. Germline lookup yields CDR1 LNHDA and CDR2 SQIVND (reference sequence). The CDR3 runs 14 residues. CDR3 bases: TGTGCCAGTAGTCGACCGACAGGGGTTCATGGCTACACCTTC. Residues: CASSRPTGVHGYTF. The variable domain in full, with the rest retrieved from reference TRBV19 and TRBJ1-2, is DGGITQSPKYLFRKEGQNVTLSCEQNLNHDAMYWYRQDPGQGLRLIYYSQIVNDFQKGDIAEGYSVSREKKESFPLTVTSAQKNPTAFYLCASSRPTGVHGYTFGSGTRLTVV.

The chain is built from TRBV9 and TRBJ2-5; TRBD2 agrees at 12 bases. The germline gives CDR1 SGDLS, CDR2 YYNGEE. The V and J ends lost 3 bases and 5 bases, in that order; junction bases with no gene match: 5. CDR3 size: 15 residues. The DNA of the CDR3 is TGTGCCAGCAGCGCTAGCGGGGGGGCAGGGGAGACCCAGTACTTC. Protein sequence: CASSASGGAGETQYF. The full variable domain, its missing parts supplied by reference TRBV9 and TRBJ2-5, is DSGVTQTPKHLITATGQRVTLRCSPRSGDLSVYWYQQSLDQGLQFLIQYYNGEERAKGNILERFSAQQFPDLHSELNLSSLELGDSALYFCASSASGGAGETQYFGPGTRLLVL.

The rearrangement uses TRBV11-2 and TRBJ1-1, with 7 bases that match TRBD1. V dropped 0 bases and J dropped 8; count of bases not matched to a gene: 6. This CDR3 is 14 amino acids long. CDR1 and CDR2 (germline): SGHAT, FQNNGV. The CDR3 reads CASSLENRGSEAFF. As DNA, the CDR3 is TGTGCCAGCAGCTTAGAAAACAGGGGTTCCGAAGCTTTCTTT.

The chain uses TRBV6-5 and TRBJ1-2, with TRBD1 identical over 8 bases. This CDR3 is 14 amino acids long. V shed 5 bases and J 8 bases; nucleotides not matched to a gene: 10. Germline lookup yields CDR1 MNHEY and CDR2 SVGAGI. DNA for the CDR3: TGTGCCAGCAGTGCCAGACAGGGGCCAGCAGGCTACACCTTC. This encodes CASSARQGPAGYTF.

This chain connects TRBV7-2 to TRBJ2-7; 9 nucleotides line up with TRBD2. The CDR3 loop spans 14 amino acids. Germline V CDR1 and CDR2: SGHTA, FQGNSA. After removal of 5 bases from V and 3 bases from J, the junction contained 5 bases not matched to a gene. The CDR3 region is CASSATSGYYEQYF. CDR3 sequence (DNA): TGTGCCAGCAGCGCGACTAGCGGTTACTACGAGCAGTACTTC.

The V call is TRBV28, the J call TRBJ2-3; possible D gene TRBD1, 6 bases. Trimming removed 4 bases at V and 5 bases at J, with 16 bases between. The germline CDR1 and CDR2 sequences are MDHEN and SYDVKM. The length of the CDR3 is 15 residues. The chain's CDR3 is CASSSPAARGDTQYF. The CDR3 coding sequence is TGTGCCAGCAGTTCCCCCGCCGCCAGGGGAGATACGCAGTATTTT.

This clone came up a few times. V is TRBV5-1 and J is TRBJ2-5; D remains unclear. Deletions cut 2 bases from V and 1 base from J, with 9 bases between. CDR1 and CDR2 (germline): SGHRS, YFSETQ. The CDR3 is made up of 14 amino acids. CDR3 region: CASSFLHSQETQYF. CDR3 in DNA: TGCGCCAGCAGCTTTCTCCACTCCCAAGAGACCCAGTACTTC.

As for this clone: The same CDR3 is also encoded by other DNA sequences in this sample. The chain links TRBV6-5 to TRBJ1-1; D remains ambiguous. Per the germline V gene, CDR1 is MNHEY and CDR2 is SVGAGI. The CDR3 extends over 16 amino acids. V lost 3 bases and J 2 bases, leaving 16 bases between the germline ends. CDR3 DNA: TGTGCCAGCAGTTATTCCAGTGGCCACCGCAACACTGAAGCTTTCTTT. Its protein product is CASSYSSGHRNTEAFF.

This chain connects TRBV10-3 to TRBJ1-6; D is unclear. The CDR3 loop spans 14 amino acids. Germline lookup yields CDR1 ENHRY and CDR2 SYGVKD. Deletions cut 8 bases from V and 6 bases from J, with 14 bases between. CDR3 region: CAIHRDLSNSPLHF. As DNA, the CDR3 is TGTGCCATCCACCGGGATTTATCTAATTCACCCCTCCACTTT.

The gene calls are TRBV5-6 and TRBJ2-3; 8 bases map to TRBD2. CDR3 length: 14 residues. Germline V lookup: CDR1 SGHDT, CDR2 YYEEEE. Trimming took 7 bases from V and 4 from J; bases not matched to a gene: 8. The CDR3 sequence: CASSRRGGPDTQYF. In nucleotides, the CDR3 is TGTGCCAGCTCTAGACGGGGGGGCCCAGATACGCAGTATTTT.

The J gene is TRBJ2-3, the V gene TRBV5-4, with 7 bases lining up with TRBD2. Trimming at V came to 2 bases and at J to 1 base, leaving 4 bases not matched to a gene. This CDR3 spans 15 amino acids. In germline, CDR1 is SGHNT, CDR2 YYREEE (reference sequence). For the CDR3, the DNA is TGTGCCAGCAGCTTCCAGGCGGGAGGCACAGATACGCAGTATTTT. It encodes CASSFQAGGTDTQYF.

The gene calls are TRBV6-1 and TRBJ1-2, with 9 bases that match TRBD1. Trimming removed 1 base from V and 5 bases from J; junction bases left unmatched: 5. The CDR3 has 15 amino acids. Germline loops: CDR1 MNHNS, CDR2 SASEGT. The CDR3 nucleotides are TGTGCCAGCAGTGAAGGGGACAGGGAAATGTATGGCTACACCTTC. Residues: CASSEGDREMYGYTF.

The rearrangement links TRBV11-2 to TRBJ1-1; TRBD1 matches at 8 bases. The CDR3 is 18 amino acids. J was trimmed by 1 base and V by 4 bases; bases with no gene match: 14. Looked up from germline, CDR1 is SGHAT and CDR2 is FQNNGV. CDR3 loop: CASSYTRNGQGENTEAFF. CDR3 nucleotides: TGTGCCAGCAGCTACACCCGCAATGGACAGGGCGAGAACACTGAAGCTTTCTTT.

The chain has TRBV5-5 and TRBJ2-5; 7 bases fit TRBD2. V trimming: 4 bases; J trimming: 4 bases; junction bases outside the gene matches: 19. The CDR3 runs to 18 residues. CDR1 and CDR2 (germline): SGHKS, YYEKEE (reference sequence). The CDR3 here is CASSLAVGGSDSIETQYF. The CDR3 bases are TGTGCCAGCAGCCTGGCCGTCGGGGGGTCAGATTCGATAGAGACCCAGTACTTC.